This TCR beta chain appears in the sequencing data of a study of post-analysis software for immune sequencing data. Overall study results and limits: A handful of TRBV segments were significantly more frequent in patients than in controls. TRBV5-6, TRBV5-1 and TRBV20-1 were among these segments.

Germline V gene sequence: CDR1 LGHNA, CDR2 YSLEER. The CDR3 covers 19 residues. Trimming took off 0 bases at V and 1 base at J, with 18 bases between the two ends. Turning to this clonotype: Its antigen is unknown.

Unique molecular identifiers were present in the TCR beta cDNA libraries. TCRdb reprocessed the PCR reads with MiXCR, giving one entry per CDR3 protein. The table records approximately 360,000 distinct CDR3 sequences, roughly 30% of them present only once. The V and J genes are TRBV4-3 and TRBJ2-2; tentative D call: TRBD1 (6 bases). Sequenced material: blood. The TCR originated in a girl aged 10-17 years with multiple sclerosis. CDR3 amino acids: CASSQDGVLGQMNTGELFF. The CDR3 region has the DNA TGCGCCAGCAGCCAAGATGGGGTATTAGGACAGATGAACACCGGGGAGCTGTTTTTT.